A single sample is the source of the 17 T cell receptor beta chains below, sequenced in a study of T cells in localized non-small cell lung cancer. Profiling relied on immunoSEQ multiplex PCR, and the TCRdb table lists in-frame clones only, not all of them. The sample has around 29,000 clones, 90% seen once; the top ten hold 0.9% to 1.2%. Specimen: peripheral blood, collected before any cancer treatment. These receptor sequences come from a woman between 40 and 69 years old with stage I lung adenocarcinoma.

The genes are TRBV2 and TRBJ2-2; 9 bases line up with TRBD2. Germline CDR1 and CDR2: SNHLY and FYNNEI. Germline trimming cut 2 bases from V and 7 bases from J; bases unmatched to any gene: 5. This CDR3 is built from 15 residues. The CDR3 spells CASSELASGVGELFF. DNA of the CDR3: TGTGCCAGCAGTGAATTAGCTAGCGGGGTCGGGGAGCTGTTTTTT.

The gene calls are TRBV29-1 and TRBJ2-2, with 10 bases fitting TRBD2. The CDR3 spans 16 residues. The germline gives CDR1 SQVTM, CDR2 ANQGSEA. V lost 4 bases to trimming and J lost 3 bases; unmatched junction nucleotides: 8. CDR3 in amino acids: CSVGVLAGEDTGELFF. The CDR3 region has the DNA TGCAGCGTTGGGGTCCTAGCGGGGGAGGACACCGGGGAGCTGTTTTTT.

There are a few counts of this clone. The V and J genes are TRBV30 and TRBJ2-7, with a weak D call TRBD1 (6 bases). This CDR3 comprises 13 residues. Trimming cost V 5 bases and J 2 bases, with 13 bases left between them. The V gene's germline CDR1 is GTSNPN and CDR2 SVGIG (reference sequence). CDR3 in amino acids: CAWLGHPAYEQYF. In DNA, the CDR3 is TGTGCCTGGCTGGGACACCCCGCCTACGAGCAGTACTTC.

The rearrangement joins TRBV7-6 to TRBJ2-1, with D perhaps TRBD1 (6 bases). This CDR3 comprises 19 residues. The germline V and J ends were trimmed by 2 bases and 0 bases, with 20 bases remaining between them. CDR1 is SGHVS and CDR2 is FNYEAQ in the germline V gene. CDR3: CASSLNHKGGQSSYNEQFF. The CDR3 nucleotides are TGTGCCAGCAGCTTAAATCACAAGGGTGGACAGAGCTCCTACAATGAGCAGTTCTTC.

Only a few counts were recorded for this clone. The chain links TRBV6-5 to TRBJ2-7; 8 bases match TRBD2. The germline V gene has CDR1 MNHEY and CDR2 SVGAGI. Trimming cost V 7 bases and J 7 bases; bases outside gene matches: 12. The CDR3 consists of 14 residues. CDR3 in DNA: TGTGCCAGCACCCCGAGCGGGAGCCCCCGAGAGCAGTACTTC. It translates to CASTPSGSPREQYF.

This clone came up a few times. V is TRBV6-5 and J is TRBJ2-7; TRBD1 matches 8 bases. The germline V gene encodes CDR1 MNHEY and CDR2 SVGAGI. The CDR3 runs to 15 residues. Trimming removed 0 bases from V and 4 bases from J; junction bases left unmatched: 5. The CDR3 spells CASSYSWTGTYEQYF. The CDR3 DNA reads TGTGCCAGCAGTTACTCGTGGACAGGGACTTACGAGCAGTACTTC.

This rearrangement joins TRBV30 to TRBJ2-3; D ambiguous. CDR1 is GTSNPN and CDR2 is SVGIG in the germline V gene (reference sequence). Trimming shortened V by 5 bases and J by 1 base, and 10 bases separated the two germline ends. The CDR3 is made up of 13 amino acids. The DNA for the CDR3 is TGTGCCTGGGCCCCTTTAGGCACAGATACGCAGTATTTT. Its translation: CAWAPLGTDTQYF.

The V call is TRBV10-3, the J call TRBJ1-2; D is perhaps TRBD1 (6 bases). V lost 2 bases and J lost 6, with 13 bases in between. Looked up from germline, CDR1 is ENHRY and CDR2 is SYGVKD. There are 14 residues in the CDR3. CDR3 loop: CAISELAQGDGYTF. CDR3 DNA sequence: TGTGCCATCAGTGAGCTAGCACAGGGAGATGGCTACACCTTC.

CDR3 loop: CASSEAGGGAYNEQFF. CDR3 bases: TGTGCCAGCAGTGAAGCAGGAGGGGGGGCATACAATGAGCAGTTCTTC. This sequence joins TRBV6-1 and TRBJ2-1, with D tentatively TRBD2 (7 bases). The CDR3 loop spans 16 amino acids. V was shortened by 0 bases and J by 4 bases, with 13 bases between the two germline ends. The germline V gene has CDR1 MNHNS and CDR2 SASEGT.

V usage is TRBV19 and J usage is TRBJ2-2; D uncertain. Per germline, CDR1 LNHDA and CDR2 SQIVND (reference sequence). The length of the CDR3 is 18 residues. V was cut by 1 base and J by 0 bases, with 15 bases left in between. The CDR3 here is CASSIGLTLGSNTGELFF. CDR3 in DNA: TGTGCCAGTAGTATAGGGCTGACCCTAGGCTCGAACACCGGGGAGCTGTTTTTT. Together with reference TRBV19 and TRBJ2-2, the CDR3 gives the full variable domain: DGGITQSPKYLFRKEGQNVTLSCEQNLNHDAMYWYRQDPGQGLRLIYYSQIVNDFQKGDIAEGYSVSREKKESFPLTVTSAQKNPTAFYLCASSIGLTLGSNTGELFFGEGSRLTVL.

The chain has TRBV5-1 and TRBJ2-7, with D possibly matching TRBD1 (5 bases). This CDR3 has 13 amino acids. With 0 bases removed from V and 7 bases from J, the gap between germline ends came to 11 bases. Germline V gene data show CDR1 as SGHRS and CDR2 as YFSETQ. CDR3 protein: CASSLDRGREQYF. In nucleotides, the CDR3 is TGCGCCAGCAGCTTGGATAGGGGCAGGGAGCAGTACTTC.

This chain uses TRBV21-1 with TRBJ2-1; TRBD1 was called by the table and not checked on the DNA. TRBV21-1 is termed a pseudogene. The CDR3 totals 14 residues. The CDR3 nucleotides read TGTGCCAGCAGACAGGGAGTTCGCTACAATGAGCAGTTCTTC. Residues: CASRQGVRYNEQFF.

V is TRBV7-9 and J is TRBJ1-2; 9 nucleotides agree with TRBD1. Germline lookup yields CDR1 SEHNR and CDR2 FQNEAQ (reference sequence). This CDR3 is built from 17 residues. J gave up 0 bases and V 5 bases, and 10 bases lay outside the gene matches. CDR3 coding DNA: TGTGCCAGCAGCCCACCGGGGACAGGGAGAGCTAACTATGGCTACACCTTC. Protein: CASSPPGTGRANYGYTF.

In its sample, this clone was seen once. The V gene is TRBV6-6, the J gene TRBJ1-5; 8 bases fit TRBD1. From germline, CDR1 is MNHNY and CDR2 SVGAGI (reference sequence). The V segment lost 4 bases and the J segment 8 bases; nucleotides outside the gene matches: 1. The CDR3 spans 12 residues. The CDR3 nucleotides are TGTGCCAGCAGTTTGGACAGGGAGCCCCAGCATTTT. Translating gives CASSLDREPQHF.

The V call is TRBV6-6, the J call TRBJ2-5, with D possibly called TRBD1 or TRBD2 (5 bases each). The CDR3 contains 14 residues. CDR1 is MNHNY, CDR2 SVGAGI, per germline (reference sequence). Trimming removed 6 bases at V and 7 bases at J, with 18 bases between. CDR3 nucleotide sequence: TGTGCCAGCAGCTCCTCGGGGACCCTAGGGACCCAGTACTTC. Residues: CASSSSGTLGTQYF.

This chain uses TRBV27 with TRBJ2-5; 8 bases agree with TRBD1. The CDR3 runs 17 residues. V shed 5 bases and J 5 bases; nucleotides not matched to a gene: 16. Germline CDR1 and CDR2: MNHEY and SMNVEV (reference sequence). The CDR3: CASSPVPDRGVRETQYF. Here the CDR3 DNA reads TGTGCCAGCAGTCCCGTGCCTGACAGGGGAGTACGGGAGACCCAGTACTTC.

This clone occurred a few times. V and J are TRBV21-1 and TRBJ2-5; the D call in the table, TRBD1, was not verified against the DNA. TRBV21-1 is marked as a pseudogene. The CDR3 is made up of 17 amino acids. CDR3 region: CASSKRKDREGRETQYF. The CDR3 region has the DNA TGTGCCAGCAGCAAGAGGAAGGACAGGGAGGGGAGGGAGACCCAGTACTTC.